This TCR beta chain is drawn from a study of blood T cells in healthy people across ages. A second roughly 6 to 12 cycle PCR used barcoded and J-beta primers. Using its own MiXCR run on the 5' RACE reads, TCRdb lists one record per CDR3 protein. Of hundreds of thousands of distinct CDR3 sequences in the sample, 55% to 75% were seen once. The CDR3 contains 17 residues. Sequencing used blood. This chain links TRBV21-1 with TRBJ1-2; TRBD1, the table's D call, lacks a check against the DNA. TRBV21-1 is a pseudogene locus. The clonotype comes from a man aged 25-45 years in good health. The DNA for the CDR3 is TGTGCCAGCAGCAAAACCTGGACAGAGCCAGCTAACTATGGCTACACCTTC. Encoded protein: CASSKTWTEPANYGYTF.